One and the same sample provided the 16 T cell receptor beta chains below, sequenced in a study of T cells in Graves' hyperthyroidism and ophthalmopathy (dated by TCRdb to between 2019 and 2020). The protocol used for the library was multiplex PCR. The sequencing machine was an Illumina HiSeq 2000. The TCR beta CDR3 regions were amplified from RNA transcripts. For the first round of RT-PCR on the TCR CDR3, the HTBI primer set was used together with the Qiagen OneStep RT-PCR kit. TCRdb itself trimmed the public reads at Q25 with fastp, ran MiXCR and retained productive beta chains. Rows are combined by CDR3 protein, so each entry shows the most common genes and DNA. Present in this sample are 300,000 or so distinct CDR3 sequences, approximately 17% of which were seen just once. The ten largest clones add up to around 33% of the sample. Specimen: blood. These receptors all come from a man younger than 40 with Graves' hyperthyroidism.

Ten or more counts support this clonotype. The J gene is TRBJ2-3, the V gene TRBV18, with D unresolved. The CDR3 is 14 residues long. V lost 4 bases, J lost 0 bases, and 8 bases lay in between. Germline V gene lookup returns CDR1 KGHSH and CDR2 LQKENI. The DNA for the CDR3 is TGTGCCAGCTCACGGACGACCAGCACAGATACGCAGTATTTT. It yields the protein CASSRTTSTDTQYF.

This rearrangement joins TRBV6-1 to TRBJ2-5; 9 bases match TRBD2. V dropped 2 bases and J dropped 5; count of bases not matched to a gene: 12. The CDR3 runs 17 residues. Germline V lookup: CDR1 MNHNS, CDR2 SASEGT. CDR3 in amino acids: CASSENPLAGLGETQYF. CDR3 bases: TGTGCCAGCAGTGAAAACCCGCTAGCGGGATTAGGGGAGACCCAGTACTTC.

This clonotype was observed a handful of times. The gene calls are TRBV6-5 and TRBJ2-1, with 7 nucleotides matching TRBD2. Germline loops: CDR1 MNHEY, CDR2 SVGAGI. This CDR3 has 16 residues. V shed 4 bases, J shed 1 base, and the junction held 7 bases outside the gene matches. The DNA for the CDR3 is TGTGCCAGCAGTTCGGGTGGGGGGGGGTCCTACAATGAGCAGTTCTTC. Its protein is CASSSGGGGSYNEQFF.

At least ten counts were recorded for this clonotype. The rearrangement uses TRBV10-2 and TRBJ2-7; perhaps TRBD2 as D (6 bases). The germline V gene encodes CDR1 WSHSY and CDR2 SAAADI. The germline V and J ends were trimmed by 0 bases and 3 bases, with 12 bases remaining between them. The CDR3 consists of 15 residues. The CDR3 nucleotides are TGCGCCAGCAGTGAGTCTATTAGCGGCCTCTACGAGCAGTACTTC. Its translation: CASSESISGLYEQYF.

This clonotype has a handful of counts. V is TRBV10-3 and J is TRBJ1-2; 7 bases map to TRBD1. The CDR3 is 16 residues long. CDR1 and CDR2 from the germline V gene are ENHRY and SYGVKD. V was pared by 6 bases and J by 7 bases, with 17 bases of the junction left unmatched. The CDR3 is CAIRAKLLRDRGGYTF. The CDR3 bases are TGTGCCATCAGGGCCAAACTACTCCGGGACAGAGGTGGCTACACCTTC.

The genes are TRBV27 and TRBJ1-5, with D possibly TRBD1 on 6 matching bases. The CDR3 contains 18 residues. Germline loops: CDR1 MNHEY, CDR2 SMNVEV (reference sequence). V was shortened by 3 bases and J by 7 bases, with 25 bases between the two germline ends. CDR3 in DNA: TGTGCCAGCAGTTTCCGGGTAGAAAACAGGGAGTTCGTCCAGCCCCAGCATTTT. Translating it yields CASSFRVENREFVQPQHF.

The V gene is TRBV29-1, the J gene TRBJ2-2; D gene unclear. The CDR3 spans 13 residues. Germline V gene data show CDR1 as SQVTM and CDR2 as ANQGSEA. Trimming took 4 bases from V and 4 from J, leaving 10 bases between them. DNA for the CDR3: TGCAGCGTTGTGGAAGCTCTCACCGGGGAGCTGTTTTTT. Translating it yields CSVVEALTGELFF.

There are many counts of this clonotype. This chain connects TRBV28 to TRBJ2-7; D not certain. The CDR3 spans 15 residues. Germline V gene lookup returns CDR1 MDHEN and CDR2 SYDVKM. The V end lost 6 bases, the J end lost 1 base, and 16 bases lay between the germline ends. The CDR3 protein is CASSSPGGPSYEQYF. CDR3 nucleotide sequence: TGTGCCAGCAGCTCCCCAGGCGGACCTTCCTACGAGCAGTACTTC.

The chain uses TRBV11-1 and TRBJ2-1, with 7 bases aligning to TRBD1. V was clipped by 6 bases and J by 7 bases; unmatched bases: 15. The CDR3 has 16 amino acids. Germline V gene data show CDR1 as SGHAT and CDR2 as FQDESV (reference sequence). The CDR3 nucleotides are TGTGCCAGCAGACGCCGAATAGGGGGCAGGGCGAATGAGCAGTTCTTC. It translates to CASRRRIGGRANEQFF. The full variable domain, in which reference TRBV11-1 and TRBJ2-1 provide the parts outside the CDR3, is EAEVAQSPRYKITEKSQAVAFWCDPISGHATLYWYRQILGQGPELLVQFQDESVVDDSQLPKDRFSAERLKGVDSTLKIQPAELGDSAMYLCASRRRIGGRANEQFFGPGTRLTVL.

This clonotype was observed a handful of times. The chain uses TRBV20-1 and TRBJ1-5; D is ambiguous. CDR1 and CDR2 from the germline V gene are DFQATT and SNEGSKA (reference sequence). V lost 3 bases, J lost 2 bases, and 8 bases lay in between. The CDR3 covers 13 residues. This chain's CDR3 is CSARLGGNQPQHF. The CDR3 DNA reads as TGCAGTGCTAGGTTGGGAGGCAATCAGCCCCAGCATTTT.

Note on this clonotype: This may stem from a read error, because a much larger clone lies one nucleotide away. The rearrangement joins TRBV28 to TRBJ2-3; either TRBD1 or TRBD2 may supply D (6 bases each). Per germline, CDR1 MDHEN and CDR2 SYDVKM. V lost 8 bases, J lost 4 bases, and 13 bases lay in between. The CDR3 totals 13 residues. The CDR3 DNA sequence: TGTGCCAGCCACGAAGGGGGGCCAGATACGCAGTATTTT. Its translation: CASHEGGPDTQYF.

The chain links TRBV9 to TRBJ2-3; TRBD1 might be the D (6 bases). V was trimmed by 3 bases and J by 2 bases, leaving 13 bases between them. The germline gives CDR1 SGDLS, CDR2 YYNGEE. This CDR3 is built from 15 residues. For the CDR3, the DNA is TGTGCCAGCAGCGCCCTCTCAGGGGCCACAGATACGCAGTATTTT. It encodes CASSALSGATDTQYF.

This clonotype was seen repeatedly, ten times or more. The J gene is TRBJ2-7, the V gene TRBV20-1; 7 bases are a match to TRBD2. The germline CDR1 and CDR2 sequences are DFQATT and SNEGSKA (reference sequence). This CDR3 has 11 residues. V trimming: 5 bases; J trimming: 4 bases; junction bases outside the gene matches: 2. CDR3 nucleotides: TGCAGTGCTGGGACTACATACGAGCAGTACTTC. Translated, it gives CSAGTTYEQYF.

V gene TRBV30 combines with J gene TRBJ1-5; D is ambiguous. This CDR3 region has 14 residues. Germline CDR1 and CDR2: GTSNPN and SVGIG (reference sequence). The V end was cut by 6 bases, the J end by 0 bases, with 12 bases between. The chain's CDR3 is CACQIGNSNQPQHF. The CDR3, as DNA: TGTGCCTGCCAAATTGGTAATAGCAATCAGCCCCAGCATTTT.

Ten or more counts support this clonotype. The V call is TRBV7-2, the J call TRBJ1-2, with 8 positions matching TRBD1. This CDR3 has 15 amino acids. CDR1 is SGHTA and CDR2 is FQGNSA in the germline V gene. V shed 2 bases and J 8 bases; nucleotides not matched to a gene: 10. CDR3: CASSLSLGQGGGYTF. The CDR3 region has the DNA TGTGCCAGCAGCTTAAGTCTAGGACAGGGAGGAGGCTACACCTTC.

This clonotype has a handful of counts. V gene TRBV6-1 combines with J gene TRBJ2-1; 10 bases agree with TRBD1. The CDR3 consists of 17 residues. The germline gives CDR1 MNHNS, CDR2 SASEGT. V shed 10 bases and J 0 bases; nucleotides not matched to a gene: 12. The CDR3 loop reads CATSGGRTGGSYNEQFF. The CDR3 coding sequence is TGTGCCACCTCGGGGGGTCGGACAGGGGGCTCCTACAATGAGCAGTTCTTC.